The clone carrying this TCR beta chain has more than one count but fewer than ten. Its cognate antigen is unknown. PCR was performed a second time for about 6 to 12 cycles using a sample-barcoded 5' primer and a J-beta primer mix. One entry per CDR3 protein results from TCRdb running MiXCR on the 5' RACE reads. Counted here are roughly 1,500,000 distinct CDR3 sequences, 42% occurring once; the ten biggest clones make up roughly 7.9%. This CDR3 has 16 residues. Trimming left V 0 bases short and J 0 bases short, with 10 bases between. Germline V gene sequence: CDR1 MNHEY, CDR2 SVGAGI. The entry originates in a study of blood T cells in healthy people across ages. General observations from the study: A greater number of naive CD4+ cells and higher diversity distinguished long-lived donors from aged donors.

The receptor was derived from a woman aged 18-35 years in good health. V usage is TRBV6-5 and J usage is TRBJ2-3; D remains ambiguous. Source material: blood. CDR3 DNA sequence: TGTGCCAGCAGTTACTCCCTCGACACCAGCACAGATACGCAGTATTTT. This translates into CASSYSLDTSTDTQYF.